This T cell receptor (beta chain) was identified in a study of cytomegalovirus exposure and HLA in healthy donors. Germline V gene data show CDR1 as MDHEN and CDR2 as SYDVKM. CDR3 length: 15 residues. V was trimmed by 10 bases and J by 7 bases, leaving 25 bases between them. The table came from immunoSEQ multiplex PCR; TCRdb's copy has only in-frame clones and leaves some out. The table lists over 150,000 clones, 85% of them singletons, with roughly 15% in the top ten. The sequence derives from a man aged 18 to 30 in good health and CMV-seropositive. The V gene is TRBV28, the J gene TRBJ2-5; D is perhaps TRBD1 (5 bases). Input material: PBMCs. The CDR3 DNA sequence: TGTGCCACCCAAGAATGGGTGGGTTCTCAGGGGACCCAGTACTTC. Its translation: CATQEWVGSQGTQYF.